This TCR beta chain was captured in a study of T-cell reconstitution after alpha-beta-depleted transplantation in children. Study-level results: From newly produced T cells came most of the T-cell counts and diversity one year after transplant. By about two months after transplant, alpha-beta T cells reportedly arose from several hundred graft clones that had expanded.

The sample holds a few counts of this clonotype. What it binds is not known. Looked up from germline, CDR1 is DFQATT and CDR2 is SNEGSKA (reference sequence). After removal of 0 bases from V and 3 bases from J, the junction contained 4 bases not matched to a gene. This CDR3 spans 15 amino acids. Researchers prepared the TCRbeta library using unique molecular identifiers, the study reports. MiXCR, applied by TCRdb to the PCR reads, yields one record per CDR3 protein. Seen here are about 600,000 distinct CDR3 sequences, 13% observed once, and the top ten hold 2% to 2.5%. The origin of this receptor is a male patient under 18 who had a stem cell transplant for acute myeloid leukemia, so the T cells may come from the graft donor. The V gene is TRBV20-1, the J gene TRBJ2-1; 8 bases align to TRBD2. Here the sequenced sample was PBMCs, mostly from graft donor cells, taken 360 days after TCRalphabeta/CD19-depleted stem cell transplant. CDR3 residues: CSARDRGTSYNEQFF. CDR3 nucleotide sequence: TGCAGTGCTAGAGATAGGGGGACTAGCTACAATGAGCAGTTCTTC.